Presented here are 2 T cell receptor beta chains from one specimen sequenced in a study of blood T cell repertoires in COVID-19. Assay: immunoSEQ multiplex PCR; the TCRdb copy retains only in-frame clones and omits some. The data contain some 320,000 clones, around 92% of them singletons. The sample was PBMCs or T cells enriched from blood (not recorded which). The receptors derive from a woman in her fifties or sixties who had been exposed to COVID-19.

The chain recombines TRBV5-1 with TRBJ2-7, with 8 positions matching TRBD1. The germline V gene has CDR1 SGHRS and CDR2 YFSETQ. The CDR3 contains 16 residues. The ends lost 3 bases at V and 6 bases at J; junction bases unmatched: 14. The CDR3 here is CASSSSQAGGRGEQYF. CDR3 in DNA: TGCGCCAGCAGCTCGTCCCAGGCAGGGGGCAGGGGCGAGCAGTACTTC.

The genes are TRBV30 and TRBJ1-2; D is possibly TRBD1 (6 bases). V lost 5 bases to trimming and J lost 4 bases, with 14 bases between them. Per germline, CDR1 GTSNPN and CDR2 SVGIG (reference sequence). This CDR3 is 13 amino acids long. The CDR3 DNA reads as TGTGCCTGGGAACCGCAGGGGAGCTATGGCTACACCTTC. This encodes CAWEPQGSYGYTF.